This TCR beta chain was sequenced in a study of T cell changes during pregnancy in multiple sclerosis. V shed 5 bases and J shed 6 bases, with 17 bases lying between them. The germline gives CDR1 SGHVS, CDR2 FQNEAQ. This CDR3 has 14 amino acids. The method was immunoSEQ multiplex PCR; TCRdb's version includes in-frame clones alone and lacks a portion of them. The profile shows about 40,000 clones, roughly 94% of them singletons. This TCR came from a female donor with multiple sclerosis, enrolled in a pregnancy study. This sequence joins TRBV7-8 and TRBJ2-7; tentatively, D is TRBD1 (6 bases). Sequences were derived from peripheral blood, sampled in the third trimester of pregnancy. CDR3 nucleotides: TGTGCCAGCAGCCAGGGGCAGGGTCCCTCCGAGCAGTACTTC. Translating gives CASSQGQGPSEQYF.